The 30 T cell receptor beta chains below come from one sample, sequenced in a study of cytomegalovirus exposure and HLA in healthy donors. PCR was performed using 60 Vbeta and 13 Jbeta primers. TCRdb's table, derived via immunoSEQ multiplex PCR, lists solely in-frame clones and lacks some. The sample records about 180,000 clones, roughly 80% being singletons. Sequences were obtained from PBMCs. The receptors originated from a man aged 18 to 35 in good health and CMV-seronegative.

V gene TRBV25-1 combines with J gene TRBJ2-3; the D gene is possibly TRBD1 (6 bases). V lost 4 bases and J lost 2, with 13 bases in between. CDR3 size: 15 residues. Germline values: CDR1 MGHDK, CDR2 SYGVNS. CDR3 coding DNA: TGTGCCAGCAGTGTGCAGGCAGGGGTCACAGATACGCAGTATTTT. It specifies CASSVQAGVTDTQYF.

J is TRBJ2-7 and V is TRBV9, with 7 bases aligning to TRBD2. CDR1 and CDR2 (germline): SGDLS, YYNGEE. The CDR3 has 12 amino acids. The V segment lost 3 bases and the J segment 4 bases; nucleotides outside the gene matches: 1. CDR3 amino acids: CASSGGGYEQYF. The CDR3 coding sequence is TGTGCCAGCAGCGGGGGGGGGTACGAGCAGTACTTC. Full variable domain (remainder filled in from reference TRBV9 and TRBJ2-7): DSGVTQTPKHLITATGQRVTLRCSPRSGDLSVYWYQQSLDQGLQFLIQYYNGEERAKGNILERFSAQQFPDLHSELNLSSLELGDSALYFCASSGGGYEQYFGPGTRLTVT.

Here the CDR3 reads CASSLEGREVGGYTF. As DNA, the CDR3 is TGTGCCAGCAGCTTAGAAGGACGGGAGGTGGGGGGCTACACCTTC. This sequence joins TRBV11-2 and TRBJ1-2, with no clear D. This CDR3 has 15 residues. Looked up from germline, CDR1 is SGHAT and CDR2 is FQNNGV. Trimming stripped 0 bases from V and 8 bases from J, with 16 bases between.

This clone was detected only a few times. The chain has TRBV4-1 and TRBJ1-1; possible D gene TRBD1, 6 bases. Germline CDR1 and CDR2: MGHRA and YSYEKL. With 7 bases removed from V and 6 bases from J, the gap between germline ends came to 18 bases. This CDR3 contains 14 residues. In DNA, the CDR3 is TGCGCCAGCAAAAGATTAGGGGGTGACGCTGAAGCTTTCTTT. This codes for CASKRLGGDAEAFF.

This chain uses TRBV9 with TRBJ2-5; 7 positions agree with TRBD2. The end of the DNA aligns better with TRBJ2-7, so the J call may be wrong. The CDR3 consists of 16 residues. Germline-derived CDR1 and CDR2 are SGDLS and YYNGEE. CDR3 sequence: CASSVDSSGVINEQYF. In DNA form, the CDR3 reads TGTGCCAGCAGCGTAGATTCGAGCGGGGTAATCAACGAGCAGTACTTC.

The rearrangement links TRBV5-6 to TRBJ2-1, with D perhaps matching TRBD2 (5 bases). Trimming stripped 4 bases from V and 9 bases from J, with 8 bases between. The CDR3 totals 11 residues. Germline loops: CDR1 SGHDT, CDR2 YYEEEE. The CDR3 here is CASSLRVEQFF. CDR3 sequence (DNA): TGTGCCAGCAGCCTGAGGGTTGAGCAGTTCTTC.

V gene TRBV6-4 combines with J gene TRBJ2-7, with 10 bases identical to TRBD1. The ends lost 2 bases at V and 6 bases at J; junction bases unmatched: 13. CDR3 length: 17 residues. Germline CDR1 MRHNA, CDR2 SNTAGT. The CDR3 region is CASSDRSRDRGSLEQYF. The CDR3 DNA reads as TGTGCCAGCAGTGACAGATCCCGGGACAGGGGATCTCTCGAGCAGTACTTC.

The chain uses TRBV5-4 and TRBJ1-1, with 9 bases that match TRBD1. The V segment lost 3 bases and the J segment 4 bases; nucleotides outside the gene matches: 7. The germline V gene has CDR1 SGHNT and CDR2 YYREEE (reference sequence). This CDR3 has 15 amino acids. The CDR3: CASSSNRGRVTEAFF. The CDR3 region has the DNA TGTGCCAGCAGCTCTAACAGGGGGCGAGTCACTGAAGCTTTCTTT.

The chain couples TRBV5-4 to TRBJ1-2; tentatively, D is TRBD1 (5 bases). The CDR3 has 14 residues. V was pared by 2 bases and J by 4 bases, with 12 bases between. CDR1 SGHNT and CDR2 YYREEE come from the germline V gene (reference sequence). This CDR3 is CASSLKGPIYGYTF. CDR3 bases: TGTGCCAGCAGCTTAAAGGGGCCCATCTATGGCTACACCTTC.

The J gene is TRBJ2-7, the V gene TRBV2, with 9 bases fitting TRBD1. The CDR3 length is 17 residues. The V gene end was trimmed by 4 bases and the J gene end by 1 base; junction bases not matched to a gene: 11. Looked up from germline, CDR1 is SNHLY and CDR2 is FYNNEI. CDR3 sequence: CASSAWIATGGSYEQYF. CDR3 nucleotides: TGTGCCAGCAGTGCTTGGATAGCGACAGGGGGATCCTACGAGCAGTACTTC.

CDR3 DNA: TGCAGCGTTGACACGAGTAACACCGGGGAGCTGTTTTTT. It encodes CSVDTSNTGELFF. This chain links TRBV29-1 with TRBJ2-2; no clear D gene. Germline V CDR1 and CDR2: SQVTM, ANQGSEA. Deletions cut 3 bases from V and 2 bases from J, with 7 bases between. The CDR3 has 13 residues.

V gene TRBV28 combines with J gene TRBJ2-4; 7 bases align to TRBD1. Germline V lookup: CDR1 MDHEN, CDR2 SYDVKM. CDR3 length: 13 residues. V shed 7 bases and J 9 bases; nucleotides not matched to a gene: 9. CDR3: CASKLRGQTIQYF. DNA for the CDR3: TGTGCCAGCAAACTAAGGGGGCAGACCATTCAGTACTTC.

This clone was counted only a few times. The chain recombines TRBV4-1 with TRBJ2-5, with 9 bases identical to TRBD1. Losses at the gene ends were 6 bases for V and 6 bases for J; bases not matched to a gene: 11. This CDR3 is 15 amino acids long. Germline CDR1 reads MGHRA; CDR2 reads YSYEKL. CDR3 sequence (DNA): TGCGCCAGCAGGCCTACAGGGGGCGCCTCGAAGACCCAGTACTTC. Translated: CASRPTGGASKTQYF.

The gene calls are TRBV27 and TRBJ2-5; 7 nucleotides line up with TRBD1. The V gene end was trimmed by 7 bases and the J gene end by 5 bases; junction bases not matched to a gene: 4. The CDR3 runs to 12 residues. The germline gives CDR1 MNHEY, CDR2 SMNVEV (reference sequence). CDR3 in amino acids: CASKDRWETQYF. CDR3 DNA sequence: TGTGCCAGCAAGGACAGGTGGGAGACCCAGTACTTC.

The CDR3 reads CASSPGHLYSNQPQHF. CDR3 in DNA: TGTGCCAGCAGTCCCGGACACCTCTATAGCAATCAGCCCCAGCATTTT. J is TRBJ1-5 and V is TRBV28; perhaps TRBD1 as D (5 bases). There are 16 residues in the CDR3. Germline V gene lookup returns CDR1 MDHEN and CDR2 SYDVKM. V gave up 5 bases and J gave up 0 bases, with 14 bases separating them.

Here the CDR3 reads CAWSTGIISGNTIYF. The CDR3 DNA reads as TGTGCCTGGAGTACGGGAATAATCTCTGGAAACACCATATATTTT. This sequence joins TRBV30 and TRBJ1-3; D gene uncertain. The V gene lost 2 bases and the J gene lost 0 bases, with 11 bases spanning the gap. The CDR3 covers 15 residues. Germline CDR1 and CDR2: GTSNPN and SVGIG (reference sequence).

This clone has only one observation. The chain recombines TRBV28 with TRBJ2-1; TRBD1 agrees at 9 bases. This CDR3 contains 15 residues. V dropped 7 bases and J dropped 9; count of bases not matched to a gene: 13. CDR1 is MDHEN, CDR2 SYDVKM, per germline. The CDR3 is CASTTTGTGHGEQFF. The CDR3 DNA reads TGTGCCAGCACCACGACCGGGACAGGGCACGGTGAGCAGTTCTTC. The whole variable domain, filled in from reference TRBV28 and TRBJ2-1, reads DVKVTQSSRYLVKRTGEKVFLECVQDMDHENMFWYRQDPGLGLRLIYFSYDVKMKEKGDIPEGYSVSREKKERFSLILESASTNQTSMYLCASTTTGTGHGEQFFGPGTRLTVL.

The rearrangement links TRBV2 to TRBJ1-5; weak D call: TRBD1 (6 bases). With 6 bases removed from V and 3 bases from J, the gap between germline ends came to 12 bases. The CDR3 has 14 amino acids. The germline V gene encodes CDR1 SNHLY and CDR2 FYNNEI. The CDR3 DNA is TGTGCCAGCAGGACAACAGGGCCCAATCAGCCCCAGCATTTT. This sequence encodes CASRTTGPNQPQHF.

Only a few counts were recorded for this clone. The V and J genes are TRBV6-5 and TRBJ2-2; D not certain. The CDR3 consists of 12 residues. Germline-derived CDR1 and CDR2 are MNHEY and SVGAGI. Trimming took off 5 bases at V and 9 bases at J, with 10 bases between the two ends. The CDR3 here is CASSPISRELFF. DNA of the CDR3: TGTGCCAGCAGTCCTATTAGCAGGGAGCTGTTTTTT.

This clone was recorded a few times. V gene TRBV6-5 combines with J gene TRBJ2-2, with 7 bases that match TRBD1. V shed 0 bases and J 13 bases; nucleotides not matched to a gene: 11. CDR3 length: 15 residues. CDR1 and CDR2 (germline): MNHEY, SVGAGI. The CDR3 reads CASSYSVGDSYRLFF. DNA of the CDR3: TGTGCCAGCAGTTACTCGGTCGGGGACAGCTATCGGCTGTTTTTT.

The chain joins TRBV10-3 to TRBJ2-5, with D possibly matching TRBD1 (6 bases). The DNA matches TRBJ2-7 better at its end, which makes the J call doubtful. The CDR3 runs to 12 residues. The germline gives CDR1 ENHRY, CDR2 SYGVKD. The CDR3 nucleotides are TGTGCCATCGAGGACAGCTCCTACGAGCAGTACTTC. Residues: CAIEDSSYEQYF.

A few counts support this clone. This chain connects TRBV6-6 to TRBJ1-2; 7 nucleotides line up with TRBD1. Germline V gene sequence: CDR1 MNHNY, CDR2 SVGAGI (reference sequence). Unmatched junction bases numbered 1, after V lost 6 bases and J lost 6 bases. The CDR3 totals 11 residues. CDR3 residues: CASSTGDGYTF. For the CDR3, the DNA is TGTGCCAGCAGCACAGGGGATGGCTACACCTTC.

The chain uses TRBV7-9 and TRBJ2-3; 15 bases are a match to TRBD2. CDR3 length: 18 amino acids. The J segment lost 6 bases and the V segment lost 4 bases, leaving 11 bases of the junction unmatched. Germline-derived CDR1 and CDR2 are SEHNR and FQNEAQ (reference sequence). CDR3 in DNA: TGTGCCAGCAGCTCACCCACAGGACTAGCGGGGGGGAGGGATACGCAGTATTTT. Amino acid sequence: CASSSPTGLAGGRDTQYF.

This clone was seen a single time. The chain is built from TRBV29-1 and TRBJ2-7; TRBD1 is a possible D gene (5 bases). Germline values: CDR1 SQVTM, CDR2 ANQGSEA. The CDR3 totals 12 residues. Trimming removed 1 base at V and 3 bases at J, with 7 bases between. This chain's CDR3 is CSVEGQFYEQYF. CDR3 sequence (DNA): TGCAGCGTTGAAGGACAGTTCTACGAGCAGTACTTC.

The genes are TRBV28 and TRBJ2-7; the D is unclear. V lost 8 bases and J lost 9, with 14 bases in between. This CDR3 has 11 amino acids. Germline assignment: CDR1 MDHEN and CDR2 SYDVKM. The chain's CDR3 is CASQIYERQYF. CDR3 nucleotides: TGTGCCAGCCAGATCTACGAGCGGCAGTACTTC.

The chain links TRBV5-6 to TRBJ2-7, with TRBD2 matching 8 bases. This CDR3 has 15 amino acids. With 3 bases clipped from V and 4 bases from J, the junction kept 9 bases outside the gene matches. The germline V gene encodes CDR1 SGHDT and CDR2 YYEEEE. The CDR3 loop reads CASSSFSGIRYEQYF. The CDR3 DNA reads as TGTGCCAGCAGCTCCTTTAGCGGGATAAGGTACGAGCAGTACTTC.

This clone has a handful of counts. The chain has TRBV10-3 and TRBJ1-1; 7 bases align to TRBD1. With V trimmed by 10 bases and J by 4 bases, 6 bases remained unmatched. The CDR3 has 12 residues. Looked up from germline, CDR1 is ENHRY and CDR2 is SYGVKD. For the CDR3, the DNA is TGTGCCACAACAGGGGAAAGCACTGAAGCTTTCTTT. Translation: CATTGESTEAFF.

The chain links TRBV5-1 to TRBJ2-5; D call uncertain. CDR1 and CDR2 (germline): SGHRS, YFSETQ. There are 11 residues in the CDR3. Trimming cost V 4 bases and J 5 bases, with 6 bases left between them. Here the CDR3 reads CASSEAETQYF. The CDR3, as DNA: TGCGCCAGCAGCGAGGCGGAGACCCAGTACTTC.

This chain uses TRBV28 with TRBJ1-4; 8 bases map to TRBD1. Germline CDR1 and CDR2: MDHEN and SYDVKM. The CDR3 loop spans 15 amino acids. Losses at the gene ends were 8 bases for V and 8 bases for J; bases not matched to a gene: 13. CDR3 sequence reads: CASLLIDRGEEKLFF. The CDR3 DNA sequence: TGTGCCAGCCTCCTAATTGACAGGGGAGAAGAAAAACTGTTTTTT. The full variable domain, with the rest looked up from reference TRBV28 and TRBJ1-4, is DVKVTQSSRYLVKRTGEKVFLECVQDMDHENMFWYRQDPGLGLRLIYFSYDVKMKEKGDIPEGYSVSREKKERFSLILESASTNQTSMYLCASLLIDRGEEKLFFGSGTQLSVL.

The V gene is TRBV5-1, the J gene TRBJ2-7; a weak D match, TRBD2 (7 bases). V was trimmed by 4 bases and J by 6 bases, leaving 17 bases between them. Germline lookup yields CDR1 SGHRS and CDR2 YFSETQ. The CDR3 has 14 residues. The CDR3 region is CASSEGGRAVEQYF. CDR3 nucleotides: TGCGCCAGCAGCGAGGGGGGGAGGGCAGTCGAGCAGTACTTC.